These T cell receptor beta chains were read from a single sample in a study of blood T cell repertoires in COVID-19. Sequencing used immunoSEQ multiplex PCR; TCRdb keeps in-frame clones, though not all of them. The sample holds hundreds of thousands of clones; around nine tenths are singletons and the top ten take 6.5% to 8.5%. Material: PBMCs or T cells enriched from blood (not recorded which). These TCRs come from a woman aged 60-75 years who had recovered from COVID-19. CDR3s include the opening cysteine and the closing phenylalanine or tryptophan. The order of the fields is clone size, D gene, V gene, J gene, CDR3 protein, CDR3 DNA. A D gene is named only where the DNA matches it firmly. Clone size, where shown, is once, few, many, or a class for clones that have expanded.

>.|.|TRBV19|TRBJ1-1
CASSMGGRTEAFF
TGTGCCAGTAGTATGGGAGGGAGGACTGAAGCTTTCTTT
>.|.|TRBV5-1|TRBJ1-1
CASSYSTGPMNTEAFF
TGCGCCAGCAGCTACAGCACAGGGCCCATGAACACTGAAGCTTTCTTT
>.|TRBD1|TRBV29-1|TRBJ1-2
CSGSTGEVTHGYTF
TGCAGCGGATCAACAGGGGAGGTTACCCATGGCTACACCTTC
>.|.|TRBV10-3|TRBJ1-1
CAIRVSTGLNTEAFF
TGTGCCATCAGAGTTTCGACAGGTTTGAACACTGAAGCTTTCTTT
>.|TRBD1|TRBV19|TRBJ1-2
CASRPHARGQNYGYTF
TGTGCCAGTAGACCCCATGCAAGGGGGCAGAACTATGGCTACACCTTC
>.|.|TRBV5-6|TRBJ2-1
CASSLALAGVSYNEQFF
TGTGCCAGCAGCTTGGCCTTGGCAGGGGTGTCCTACAATGAGCAGTTCTTC
>.|TRBD1|TRBV19|TRBJ1-6
CASSHDRANNSPLHF
TGTGCCAGTAGCCACGACAGGGCAAATAATTCACCCCTCCACTTT
>.|TRBD2|TRBV12-5|TRBJ2-3
CASGISRGGSHF
TGTGCTAGTGGCATTAGCCGGGGAGGGTCGCATTTT
>.|.|TRBV5-4|TRBJ1-2
CASRKPGESYGYTF
TGTGCCAGCAGGAAACCGGGGGAAAGCTATGGCTACACCTTC
>.|TRBD1|TRBV2|TRBJ1-1
CASSQQGGLAEAFF
TGTGCCAGCAGTCAACAGGGGGGGTTGGCTGAAGCTTTCTTT
>.|TRBD1|TRBV30|TRBJ2-3
CAWDRQGDTDTQYF
TGTGCCTGGGACCGACAGGGAGATACAGATACGCAGTATTTT
>.|TRBD1|TRBV28|TRBJ1-2
CASSGSGTGLRNYGYTF
TGTGCCAGCAGTGGCTCCGGGACAGGGCTACGAAACTATGGCTACACCTTC
>.|TRBD1|TRBV30|TRBJ2-5
CAWRPGQGLQETQYF
TGTGCCTGGAGGCCGGGACAGGGGTTACAAGAGACCCAGTACTTC
>.|.|TRBV19|TRBJ1-5
CASSIGPPQGYNQPQHF
TGTGCCAGTAGTATTGGGCCGCCACAGGGATACAATCAGCCCCAGCATTTT
>once|TRBD2|TRBV2|TRBJ2-4
CASMKSGAEKNIQYF
TGTGCCAGCATGAAGAGCGGGGCGGAAAAAAACATTCAGTACTTC
>few|TRBD1|TRBV5-1|TRBJ2-3
CASSTTGGGADTQYF
TGCGCCAGCAGCACCACAGGGGGTGGGGCAGATACGCAGTATTTT
>.|TRBD1|TRBV10-1|TRBJ1-4
CASSRDRDEKLFF
TGCGCCAGCAGCCGGGACAGAGATGAAAAACTGTTTTTT
>.|TRBD1|TRBV7-2|TRBJ2-3
CASRSIGTGVQDTQYF
TGTGCCAGCAGATCAATCGGGACAGGGGTTCAAGATACGCAGTATTTT
>.|.|TRBV27|TRBJ1-2
CASRESSYYGYTF
TGTGCCAGCAGGGAGAGTTCTTACTATGGCTACACCTTC
>.|.|TRBV5-1|TRBJ2-7
CASRASSTYEQYF
TGCGCCAGCAGGGCTAGCTCCACCTACGAGCAGTACTTC
>.|TRBD1|TRBV2|TRBJ1-2
CASSLQGDYGYTF
TGTGCCAGCAGCTTACAGGGGGACTATGGCTACACCTTC
>once|TRBD1|TRBV27|TRBJ1-6
CASSPHQTGFGSPLHF
TGTGCCAGCAGTCCCCACCAGACAGGGTTTGGTTCACCCCTCCACTTT
>.|.|TRBV19|TRBJ1-1
CASKPGTKNTEAFF
TGTGCCAGTAAACCAGGAACCAAGAACACTGAAGCTTTCTTT
>few|.|TRBV4-1|TRBJ1-1
CASSPTILQGRNTEAFF
TGCGCCAGCAGCCCTACTATCTTACAGGGCAGGAACACTGAAGCTTTCTTT
>.|TRBD1|TRBV10-3|TRBJ1-1
CAITRTGGDLAFF
TGTGCCATCACGAGGACAGGGGGGGACTTAGCTTTCTTT
>once|.|TRBV18|TRBJ2-2
CASSPGRGLLNTGELFF
TGTGCCAGCTCACCGGGTCGGGGTCTCCTGAACACCGGGGAGCTGTTTTTT
>.|TRBD1|TRBV4-1|TRBJ2-5
CASSQEDRGGETQYF
TGCGCCAGCAGCCAAGAGGACAGGGGCGGGGAGACCCAGTACTTC
>.|.|TRBV27|TRBJ1-4
CASSSWRGNEKLFF
TGTGCCAGCAGTTCTTGGCGCGGTAATGAAAAACTGTTTTTT
>.|.|TRBV6-6|TRBJ1-1
CASNRGADTEAFF
TGTGCCAGCAACCGGGGGGCCGACACTGAAGCTTTCTTT
>.|TRBD1|TRBV3-1/TRBV3-2|TRBJ2-7
CASSQRQGRSEQYF
TGTGCCAGCAGCCAACGACAGGGGAGGTCCGAGCAGTACTTC
>once|TRBD1|TRBV7-8|TRBJ1-5
CASSFGTAFNQPQHF
TGTGCCAGCAGCTTCGGGACAGCGTTTAATCAGCCCCAGCATTTT
>.|.|TRBV5-4|TRBJ2-3
CASSSGLFTDTQYF
TGTGCCAGCAGCTCGGGACTCTTCACAGATACGCAGTATTTT
>.|.|TRBV2|TRBJ2-2
CASSLRETGELFF
TGTGCCAGCAGTCTCAGGGAAACCGGGGAGCTGTTTTTT
>.|.|TRBV29-1|TRBJ1-1
CSVEDLGAVEAFF
TGCAGCGTTGAAGATCTGGGAGCCGTGGAGGCTTTCTTT
>.|.|TRBV10-3|TRBJ1-3
CAISESRTNRNTIYF
TGTGCCATCAGTGAGTCGCGGACAAATAGAAACACCATATATTTT
>once|TRBD1|TRBV30|TRBJ2-2
CAWSVPRTGGTGELFF
TGTGCCTGGAGTGTACCCCGGACAGGCGGCACCGGGGAGCTGTTTTTT
>.|.|TRBV6-5|TRBJ1-2
CASSYRDNDGYTF
TGTGCCAGCAGTTACAGGGACAATGATGGCTACACCTTC
>.|.|TRBV18|TRBJ1-1
CASSPQRGRNTEAFF
TGTGCCAGCTCACCGCAGCGGGGGCGTAACACTGAAGCTTTCTTT
>.|TRBD1|TRBV5-1|TRBJ1-5
CASSLVGQPNQPQHF
TGCGCCAGCAGCTTGGTGGGACAGCCCAATCAGCCCCAGCATTTT
>.|TRBD1|TRBV6-5|TRBJ2-5
CASSPGQARGETQYF
TGTGCCAGCAGCCCGGGACAGGCTCGGGGGGAGACCCAGTACTTC
>few|.|TRBV30|TRBJ1-2
CAWSVVRIANYGYTF
TGTGCCTGGAGTGTAGTCAGGATAGCTAACTATGGCTACACCTTC
>.|TRBD1|TRBV5-1|TRBJ1-6
CASSKSGGDSPLHF
TGCGCCAGCAGCAAATCAGGGGGCGATTCACCCCTCCACTTT
>.|TRBD1|TRBV5-1|TRBJ2-1
CASSLPLIGTGWDNEQFF
TGCGCCAGCAGCTTGCCCCTTATTGGGACAGGGTGGGACAATGAGCAGTTCTTC
>many|TRBD1|TRBV5-5|TRBJ2-2
CASRGGQGSGELFF
TGTGCCAGCAGGGGAGGACAGGGGAGCGGGGAGCTGTTTTTT
>.|.|TRBV18|TRBJ1-2
CASSPAGANYGYTF
TGTGCCAGCTCACCAGCAGGTGCTAACTATGGCTACACCTTC
>.|.|TRBV3-1/TRBV3-2|TRBJ2-3
CASSRSSSVDTQYF
TGTGCCAGCAGCCGGAGTTCCTCGGTCGATACGCAGTATTTT